A single sample is the source of the 15 T cell receptor beta chains below, sequenced in a study of control samples from healthy donors and cancer patients (dated by TCRdb to 2018 to 2021). The library was obtained by the immunoSEQ multiplex PCR assay. Entries here come from immuneACCESS through TCRdb and include only in-frame sequences with V and J called. Some clones fail to appear in such tables; in the studies checked, an unresolved V gene covers under half of the shortfall, and the cause of the remainder is unknown. A total of about 75,000 clones appear in this sample, around 94% of them only once. The top ten clonotypes cover about 6.2% of the sample. The sequenced sample was blood. The receptors originated from a woman between 40 and 50 years old in good health.

A remark on this clone: Within the sample, other DNA sequences also encode this same CDR3. The V and J genes are TRBV19 and TRBJ1-5, with TRBD1 identical over 9 bases. The V segment lost 3 bases and the J segment 7 bases; nucleotides outside the gene matches: 7. The CDR3 spans 15 residues. CDR1 is LNHDA, CDR2 SQIVND, per germline (reference sequence). The CDR3 loop is CASSIGTGIGQPQHF. The CDR3 region has the DNA TGTGCCAGTAGTATTGGGACAGGGATCGGCCAGCCCCAGCATTTT.

V is TRBV6-6 and J is TRBJ2-3; D is undetermined. Germline-derived CDR1 and CDR2 are MNHNY and SVGAGI (reference sequence). V was cut by 4 bases and J by 7 bases, with 12 bases left in between. This CDR3 region has 13 residues. The CDR3 DNA follows: TGTGCCAGCAGTTCGTCTAATCCCAATACGCAGTATTTT. Translating gives CASSSSNPNTQYF.

This chain connects TRBV19 to TRBJ2-7; 7 nucleotides align to TRBD1. V trimming: 2 bases; J trimming: 1 base; junction bases outside the gene matches: 5. Germline CDR1 reads LNHDA; CDR2 reads SQIVND (reference sequence). The CDR3 extends over 15 amino acids. CDR3 sequence reads: CASSIRDSTSYEQYF. CDR3 DNA: TGTGCCAGTAGTATAAGGGACAGCACGTCCTACGAGCAGTACTTC.

The rearrangement joins TRBV11-1 to TRBJ2-5; tentative D call: TRBD1 (6 bases). Trimming removed 4 bases from V and 13 bases from J, with 16 bases in between. The germline V gene has CDR1 SGHAT and CDR2 FQDESV (reference sequence). CDR3 length equals 12 residues. The CDR3 is CASSSLQGRGYF. CDR3 in DNA: TGTGCCAGCAGCTCCTTACAGGGACGTGGGTACTTC.

The chain employs TRBV5-4 and TRBJ2-3; no definite D call. Germline V CDR1 and CDR2: SGHNT, YYREEE (reference sequence). This CDR3 comprises 14 residues. V was clipped by 2 bases and J by 0 bases, with 7 bases between them. The CDR3 region has the DNA TGTGCCAGCAGCTTTTTCGGAAGCACAGATACGCAGTATTTT. This translates into CASSFFGSTDTQYF.

This clone was seen a single time. The chain is built from TRBV5-1 and TRBJ2-3; the D gene is possibly TRBD2 (6 bases). Trimming took 0 bases from V and 3 from J, leaving 14 bases between them. The CDR3 is 16 residues long. Germline V lookup: CDR1 SGHRS, CDR2 YFSETQ. The CDR3 is CASSLARGPPTDTQYF. The DNA of the CDR3 is TGCGCCAGCAGCTTGGCGCGGGGCCCCCCGACAGATACGCAGTATTTT. Full variable domain (outside the CDR3, taken from reference TRBV5-1 and TRBJ2-3): KAGVTQTPRYLIKTRGQQVTLSCSPISGHRSVSWYQQTPGQGLQFLFEYFSETQRNKGNFPGRFSGRQFSNSRSEMNVSTLELGDSALYLCASSLARGPPTDTQYFGPGTRLTVL.

This chain links TRBV4-1 with TRBJ2-1; D is unresolved. V gave up 4 bases and J gave up 8 bases, with 15 bases separating them. CDR3 length: 14 residues. CDR1 is MGHRA, CDR2 YSYEKL, per germline. CDR3 sequence: CASSRTGPEDEQFF. The CDR3 coding sequence is TGCGCCAGCAGCCGTACGGGCCCCGAGGATGAGCAGTTCTTC.

The chain uses TRBV11-2 and TRBJ2-5, with TRBD2 identical over 12 bases. In germline, CDR1 is SGHAT, CDR2 FQNNGV. The J segment lost 4 bases and the V segment lost 5 bases, leaving 8 bases of the junction unmatched. This CDR3 region has 16 residues. The CDR3 coding sequence is TGTGCCAGCAGCCAAGGACTAGCGGGGAGCTCAGAGACCCAGTACTTC. Translating it yields CASSQGLAGSSETQYF.

This clone has only one observation. This chain joins TRBV11-2 and TRBJ2-1; possibly TRBD2 for D (5 bases). Germline V CDR1 and CDR2: SGHAT, FQNNGV. Trimming stripped 1 base from V and 1 base from J, with 14 bases between. The CDR3 totals 17 residues. As DNA, the CDR3 is TGTGCCAGCAGCTTAGGAGCGCTAGCCTTATCCTACAATGAGCAGTTCTTC. This codes for CASSLGALALSYNEQFF.

Written as DNA, the CDR3 is TGCAGCGTGGACCCAGGGCCGGGGGCAGATACGCAGTATTTT. Translated: CSVDPGPGADTQYF. The V call is TRBV29-1, the J call TRBJ2-3; tentatively, D is TRBD2 (6 bases). Germline V CDR1 and CDR2: SQVTM, ANQGSEA. The CDR3 loop spans 14 amino acids. With 6 bases removed from V and 4 bases from J, the gap between germline ends came to 17 bases.

The chain links TRBV7-9 to TRBJ2-7, with TRBD2 matching 7 bases. Germline V gives CDR1 SEHNR, CDR2 FQNEAQ (reference sequence). The CDR3 sequence is 14 residues long. J gave up 1 base and V 0 bases, and 0 bases lay outside the gene matches. In nucleotides, the CDR3 is TGTGCCAGCAGCTTAGCACTAGCGTCCTACGAGCAGTACTTC. Protein: CASSLALASYEQYF.

DNA for the CDR3: TGTGCCAGCAGGGCCAGGGCGGATGAAAAACTGTTTTTT. Its protein product is CASRARADEKLFF. The gene calls are TRBV5-8 and TRBJ1-4; possibly TRBD1 for D (5 bases). V gave up 5 bases and J gave up 6 bases, with 11 bases separating them. Germline CDR1 SGHTS, CDR2 YDEGEE. The CDR3 consists of 13 residues.

The chain links TRBV6-1 to TRBJ1-3; D ambiguous. Trimming took off 4 bases at V and 2 bases at J, with 15 bases between the two ends. CDR1 and CDR2 from the germline V gene are MNHNS and SASEGT. There are 16 residues in the CDR3. This CDR3 reads CASSGLLGITGNTIYF. The CDR3 bases are TGTGCCAGCAGTGGACTACTGGGGATTACTGGAAACACCATATATTTT.

The rearrangement links TRBV6-4 to TRBJ1-2; no clear D gene. The germline V and J ends were trimmed by 0 bases and 0 bases, with 20 bases remaining between them. The CDR3 totals 19 residues. Germline V CDR1 and CDR2: MRHNA, SNTAGT. The CDR3 sequence is CASSDSSWTGVDANYGYTF. The CDR3 DNA reads TGTGCCAGCAGTGACTCCTCTTGGACGGGAGTCGATGCTAACTATGGCTACACCTTC.

The rearrangement joins TRBV6-5 to TRBJ2-3; D call uncertain. The V gene lost 7 bases and the J gene lost 7 bases, with 21 bases spanning the gap. CDR1 and CDR2 (germline): MNHEY, SVGAGI. The CDR3 is made up of 15 amino acids. The CDR3 region has the DNA TGTGCCAGCATCCGTGGGCCCGAGAGCCCCCATACGCAGTATTTT. The encoded protein is CASIRGPESPHTQYF.